A single sample gave rise to the 28 T cell receptor beta chains below, sequenced in a study of cytomegalovirus exposure and HLA in healthy donors. Researchers ran the PCR with 60 Vbeta and 13 Jbeta primers. Data came from immunoSEQ multiplex PCR; TCRdb stores just in-frame clones and leaves some out. Of some 200,000 clones in the sample, approximately 85% were seen once. The source material was PBMCs. The receptors shown here come from a girl aged 5-17 years in good health and CMV-seropositive.

The chain combines TRBV5-1 with TRBJ2-3; 16 bases agree with TRBD2. The CDR3 has 18 amino acids. Germline trimming cut 2 bases from V and 4 bases from J; bases unmatched to any gene: 7. Germline V CDR1 and CDR2: SGHRS, YFSETQ. In DNA form, the CDR3 reads TGCGCCAGCAGCTTAGCCGGGACTAGCGGGGGGGTCGCAGATACGCAGTATTTT. Protein product: CASSLAGTSGGVADTQYF.

The chain joins TRBV25-1 to TRBJ2-2; D might be TRBD1 (6 bases). The ends were cut back, 6 bases at V and 5 bases at J, with 10 bases in the middle. Germline CDR1 is MGHDK and CDR2 is SYGVNS. The CDR3 has 13 amino acids. The CDR3 bases are TGTGCCAGCAGCAGGGGTTTAACCGGGGAGCTGTTTTTT. Translating gives CASSRGLTGELFF.

This chain joins TRBV11-3 and TRBJ1-3; a weak D match, TRBD1 (6 bases). The CDR3 contains 16 residues. CDR1 and CDR2 from the germline V gene are SGHNT and YENEEA. V gave up 3 bases and J gave up 1 base, with 13 bases separating them. The CDR3 reads CASSFASGVSGNTIYF. The CDR3 DNA sequence: TGTGCCAGCAGCTTTGCCTCAGGGGTTTCTGGAAACACCATATATTTT.

The chain links TRBV5-1 to TRBJ1-3; D possibly corresponds to TRBD1 (5 bases). The CDR3 loop spans 15 amino acids. Trimming took 0 bases from V and 3 from J, leaving 10 bases between them. CDR1 is SGHRS, CDR2 YFSETQ, per germline. CDR3 amino acids: CASSLERQNGNTIYF. The DNA for the CDR3 is TGCGCCAGCAGCTTGGAGAGACAGAATGGAAACACCATATATTTT.

V gene TRBV9 combines with J gene TRBJ1-1, with TRBD1 matching over 7 bases. Germline V gene sequence: CDR1 SGDLS, CDR2 YYNGEE. With V trimmed by 3 bases and J by 4 bases, 3 bases remained unmatched. CDR3 length: 13 residues. The CDR3 DNA reads TGTGCCAGCAGCGGACAGGGAGTCACTGAAGCTTTCTTT. It translates to CASSGQGVTEAFF.

This clone appeared a few times. The genes are TRBV6-1 and TRBJ1-4, with no clear D. The CDR3 contains 14 residues. Germline lookup yields CDR1 MNHNS and CDR2 SASEGT. V lost 3 bases and J 2 bases, leaving 7 bases between the germline ends. CDR3 sequence (DNA): TGTGCCAGCAGTGACGTCGGGACTAATGAAAAACTGTTTTTT. It yields the protein CASSDVGTNEKLFF.

The rearrangement uses TRBV20-1 and TRBJ2-7; possibly TRBD2 for D (5 bases). Trimming removed 7 bases from V and 7 bases from J, with 14 bases in between. The CDR3 totals 11 residues. In germline, CDR1 is DFQATT, CDR2 SNEGSKA (reference sequence). CDR3 residues: CSVTQRGEQYF. In nucleotides, the CDR3 is TGCAGTGTTACCCAAAGAGGGGAGCAGTACTTC.

This clone was seen once. The chain employs TRBV10-3 and TRBJ2-5, with D maybe TRBD1 (6 bases). The V and J ends lost 8 bases and 5 bases respectively, with 15 bases between them. The CDR3 is 13 amino acids. CDR1 and CDR2 from the germline V gene are ENHRY and SYGVKD. CDR3 bases: TGTGCCATCCAACAGGGTATGCGGGAGACCCAGTACTTC. This encodes CAIQQGMRETQYF.

The chain is built from TRBV5-1 and TRBJ2-7; TRBD1 agrees at 8 bases. Germline V gives CDR1 SGHRS, CDR2 YFSETQ. The CDR3 runs 15 residues. Trimming at V came to 3 bases and at J to 3 bases, leaving 8 bases not matched to a gene. CDR3 sequence (DNA): TGCGCCAGCAGCTCCGGGACAGGTAAAGACTACGAGCAGTACTTC. Amino acid sequence: CASSSGTGKDYEQYF.

V and J are TRBV5-1 and TRBJ1-1; D is ambiguous. This CDR3 comprises 13 residues. Germline lookup yields CDR1 SGHRS and CDR2 YFSETQ. V was trimmed by 4 bases and J by 5 bases, leaving 12 bases between them. The CDR3 loop is CASSLAGETEAFF. The CDR3 DNA reads as TGCGCCAGCAGCCTCGCCGGGGAAACTGAAGCTTTCTTT.

The rearrangement uses TRBV11-3 and TRBJ1-1; the D is unclear. Germline CDR1 is SGHNT and CDR2 is YENEEA. This CDR3 spans 15 amino acids. The V end was cut by 5 bases, the J end by 4 bases, with 17 bases between. CDR3 nucleotides: TGTGCCAGCAGCCTACCTGGGCCCGGGGTCACTGAAGCTTTCTTT. Its translation is CASSLPGPGVTEAFF.

This chain uses TRBV2 with TRBJ1-6, with a weak D call TRBD1 (5 bases). Germline CDR1 reads SNHLY; CDR2 reads FYNNEI. The CDR3 is 19 amino acids. Trimming left V 7 bases short and J 0 bases short, with 22 bases between. CDR3 nucleotides: TGTGCCAGCAACCGACAGCAAGCCTATCTTAGCTCCTATAATTCACCCCTCCACTTT. Translation gives CASNRQQAYLSSYNSPLHF. Complete variable domain (other parts from reference TRBV2 and TRBJ1-6): EPEVTQTPSHQVTQMGQEVILRCVPISNHLYFYWYRQILGQKVEFLVSFYNNEISEKSEIFDDQFSVERPDGSNFTLKIRSTKLEDSAMYFCASNRQQAYLSSYNSPLHFGNGTRLTVT.

The J gene is TRBJ1-1, the V gene TRBV5-1; unclear D gene. Germline V gives CDR1 SGHRS, CDR2 YFSETQ. Trimming removed 4 bases at V and 1 base at J, with 14 bases between. The length of the CDR3 is 15 residues. The CDR3 DNA follows: TGCGCCAGCAGCCCCCCGCTTGGCCCGAACACTGAAGCTTTCTTT. It codes for CASSPPLGPNTEAFF.

The chain couples TRBV19 to TRBJ1-6; D not certain. Germline V gives CDR1 LNHDA, CDR2 SQIVND (reference sequence). The CDR3 is 18 amino acids. The V end was cut by 1 base, the J end by 0 bases, with 13 bases between. CDR3 nucleotides: TGTGCCAGTAGTATAGTTCCTTCAGGTTACTCCTATAATTCACCCCTCCACTTT. Protein product: CASSIVPSGYSYNSPLHF.

This rearrangement joins TRBV21-1 to TRBJ1-3; the D segment call TRBD1 is taken from the table without a DNA check. TRBV21-1 is noted as a pseudogene. CDR3 length: 16 amino acids. The CDR3 protein is CASSTLRDNSGNTIYF. CDR3 sequence (DNA): TGTGCCAGCAGCACACTTCGGGACAACTCTGGAAACACCATATATTTT.

This clone was seen a single time. The V and J genes are TRBV11-2 and TRBJ1-4; 8 bases fit TRBD1. The germline gives CDR1 SGHAT, CDR2 FQNNGV. Germline trimming cut 5 bases from V and 7 bases from J; bases unmatched to any gene: 15. The length of the CDR3 is 17 residues. The CDR3 sequence is CASSPDRGRALSEKLFF. The CDR3 nucleotides are TGTGCCAGCAGCCCAGACAGGGGTAGAGCCTTAAGTGAAAAACTGTTTTTT.

The J gene is TRBJ1-1, the V gene TRBV19, with TRBD1 matching 9 bases. The J segment lost 5 bases and the V segment lost 5 bases, leaving 6 bases of the junction unmatched. The CDR3 runs to 14 residues. Per the germline V gene, CDR1 is LNHDA and CDR2 is SQIVND (reference sequence). The CDR3: CASSSGTGMTEAFF. DNA of the CDR3: TGTGCCAGTAGTTCAGGGACAGGGATGACTGAAGCTTTCTTT.

The rearrangement joins TRBV9 to TRBJ2-7, with TRBD2 as a possible D gene (7 bases). This CDR3 spans 14 amino acids. V lost 4 bases and J lost 5, with 16 bases in between. Germline-derived CDR1 and CDR2 are SGDLS and YYNGEE. The CDR3 here is CASSLEGGSNEQYF. The CDR3 DNA reads TGTGCCAGCAGCTTAGAGGGGGGGTCGAACGAGCAGTACTTC.

This clone was detected a few times. CDR3 coding DNA: TGTGCCAGCAGTTCCCCAGGGACAGCCGCCAATGAGCAGTTCTTC. Protein: CASSSPGTAANEQFF. The rearrangement joins TRBV6-8 to TRBJ2-1; 7 bases agree with TRBD1. The CDR3 has 15 amino acids. The J segment lost 6 bases and the V segment lost 4 bases, leaving 9 bases of the junction unmatched. The germline V gene has CDR1 MNHGY and CDR2 SAAAGT.

The chain links TRBV7-2 to TRBJ2-7, with D possibly TRBD2 on 6 matching bases. Germline values: CDR1 SGHTA, CDR2 FQGNSA. V was cut by 5 bases and J by 7 bases, with 18 bases left in between. The CDR3 loop spans 14 amino acids. CDR3 residues: CASSLMAGPGEQYF. CDR3 nucleotides: TGTGCCAGCAGCCTAATGGCGGGGCCCGGGGAGCAGTACTTC.

The chain couples TRBV4-3 to TRBJ2-2, with D maybe TRBD2 (5 bases). V shed 4 bases and J shed 3 bases, with 12 bases lying between them. There are 15 residues in the CDR3. Germline CDR1 is LGHNA and CDR2 is YSLEER. The CDR3 spells CASSLRLADTGELFF. CDR3 sequence (DNA): TGCGCCAGCAGCCTGCGGCTAGCTGACACCGGGGAGCTGTTTTTT.

Concerning this clone itself: Other nucleotide sequences in the sample specify the same CDR3. The chain combines TRBV9 with TRBJ1-6; 7 nucleotides match TRBD1. There are 14 residues in the CDR3. Trimming took 2 bases from V and 5 from J; bases not matched to a gene: 1. Germline V gene sequence: CDR1 SGDLS, CDR2 YYNGEE. The CDR3 nucleotides are TGTGCCAGCAGCGTTGGACAGGATAATTCACCCCTCCACTTT. This gives the protein CASSVGQDNSPLHF.

This clone was detected only once. V is TRBV15 and J is TRBJ2-7; possible D gene TRBD2, 6 bases. Trimming stripped 0 bases from V and 2 bases from J, with 20 bases between. The V gene's germline CDR1 is LNHNV and CDR2 YYDKDF (reference sequence). The CDR3 loop spans 18 amino acids. This CDR3 is CATSRDGSRGGAAYEQYF. In DNA form, the CDR3 reads TGTGCCACCAGCAGAGATGGGTCCCGCGGAGGGGCCGCCTACGAGCAGTACTTC.

J is TRBJ1-2 and V is TRBV25-1; D uncertain. CDR3 length: 14 amino acids. The V end lost 4 bases, the J end lost 3 bases, and 12 bases lay between the germline ends. Germline V lookup: CDR1 MGHDK, CDR2 SYGVNS. The CDR3 is CASSGLLQHYGYTF. The CDR3 bases are TGTGCCAGCAGTGGTCTTCTACAGCACTATGGCTACACCTTC.

The gene calls are TRBV7-6 and TRBJ2-1; D not resolved. Per the germline V gene, CDR1 is SGHVS and CDR2 is FNYEAQ. CDR3 length: 15 amino acids. V gave up 1 base and J gave up 10 bases, with 17 bases separating them. The CDR3 is CASSLVAVLDGEQFF. DNA of the CDR3: TGTGCCAGCAGCTTAGTTGCGGTGCTAGATGGAGAGCAGTTCTTC.

V and J are TRBV5-6 and TRBJ2-3, with 7 bases fitting TRBD1. Germline loops: CDR1 SGHDT, CDR2 YYEEEE. This CDR3 is built from 14 residues. Trimming at V came to 5 bases and at J to 2 bases, leaving 5 bases not matched to a gene. The CDR3 nucleotides read TGTGCCAGCAGTACAGGGGCGATCACAGATACGCAGTATTTT. Translated: CASSTGAITDTQYF.

V and J are TRBV2 and TRBJ2-7, with 10 bases that match TRBD2. The CDR3 is made up of 13 amino acids. Unmatched junction bases numbered 4, after V lost 6 bases and J lost 5 bases. Germline CDR1 and CDR2: SNHLY and FYNNEI. The CDR3 nucleotides read TGTGCCAGCAGAGGGACTAGCGTGGACGAGCAGTACTTC. As protein: CASRGTSVDEQYF.

The rearrangement joins TRBV4-3 to TRBJ1-5; D gene unclear. The CDR3 contains 13 residues. Germline assignment: CDR1 LGHNA and CDR2 YSLEER. The V gene lost 0 bases and the J gene lost 5 bases, with 5 bases spanning the gap. The CDR3 bases are TGCGCCAGCAGCCAAGAATCCTATCAGCCCCAGCATTTT. Encoded protein: CASSQESYQPQHF.